This is a list of T cell receptor beta chains from one sample in a study of CD4 T cells in relation to SARS-CoV-2 and coronaviruses. Their cognate antigens are unknown. Here immunoSEQ multiplex PCR was the method, and the copy in TCRdb shows in-frame clones only, minus some. The sample gives more than 20,000 clones, about 60% of which show up once; 9.5% to 11% is in the top ten. The specimen was CD4+ T cells from PBMCs, cultured in vitro. The receptors come from a human donor in good health. Both conserved end residues are part of each CDR3. D genes are given only for firm matches. Not every row has a clone size; where given, it reads once, few, many or a size class.

d_call j_call clone_size v_call cdr3_aa cdr3_nt
TRBD2 TRBJ2-2 . TRBV5-8 CASSSRPGLAVPGELFF TGTGCCAGCAGCTCCCGTCCGGGACTAGCGGTCCCTGGGGAGCTGTTTTTT
TRBD1 TRBJ1-3 . TRBV25-1 CASTTGGRRNTIYF TGTGCCAGTACGACAGGGGGGAGAAGAAACACCATATATTTT
TRBD2 TRBJ2-1 . TRBV18 CASSPLSGGPENEQFF TGTGCCAGCTCACCACTATCGGGAGGGCCCGAGAATGAGCAGTTCTTC
TRBD1 TRBJ1-2 once TRBV11-2 CASSLTRWGTGDDSYGYTF TGTGCCAGCAGCTTAACTAGATGGGGGACAGGGGATGATAGCTATGGCTACACCTTC
. TRBJ1-2 . TRBV20-1 CSASTRAQVSNYGYTF TGCAGTGCTAGTACGCGGGCCCAAGTCTCTAACTATGGCTACACCTTC
TRBD2 TRBJ2-7 . TRBV11-3 CASSLDPLAGVRYEQYF TGTGCCAGCAGCTTAGATCCTCTAGCGGGGGTCCGCTACGAGCAGTACTTC
. TRBJ1-6 . TRBV28 CASNSGTESSYNSPLHF TGTGCCAGCAATTCGGGGACGGAGAGCTCCTATAATTCACCCCTCCACTTT
. TRBJ2-3 once TRBV6-5 CASSSKTRGTDTQYF TGTGCCAGCAGTTCGAAGACTCGTGGCACAGATACGCAGTATTTT
TRBD1 TRBJ2-3 . TRBV5-1 CASSLEGGSTDTQYF TGCGCCAGCAGCTTGGAAGGGGGCAGCACAGATACGCAGTATTTT
. TRBJ2-1 . TRBV4-1 CASSREDYSYEQFF TGCGCCAGCAGCCGAGAGGACTATTCCTATGAGCAGTTCTTC
. TRBJ1-4 . TRBV7-9 CASSPNDRSEKLFF TGTGCCAGCAGCCCCAACGACAGGAGTGAAAAACTGTTTTTT
. TRBJ2-5 . TRBV12-3/TRBV12-4 CASSLVLGETQYF TGTGCCAGCAGTTTAGTACTAGGAGAGACCCAGTACTTC
. TRBJ1-3 . TRBV6-5 CASRGTGYYSTIYF TGTGCCAGCAGGGGTACGGGGTATTACAGCACCATATATTTT
TRBD1 TRBJ1-5 . TRBV27 CASSSGQGRNQPQHF TGTGCCAGCAGTTCGGGACAGGGGAGGAATCAGCCCCAGCATTTT
TRBD1 TRBJ2-7 . TRBV6-1 CASRDRGLEYEQYF TGTGCCAGCCGTGACAGGGGGCTAGAGTACGAGCAGTACTTC
TRBD2 TRBJ2-1 . TRBV7-2 CASSPWGSGTNNEQFF TGTGCCAGCAGCCCCTGGGGTAGCGGGACGAACAATGAGCAGTTCTTC
. TRBJ2-1 . TRBV20-1 CSASNPRLSNDNEQFF TGCAGTGCTAGTAATCCTCGGCTTTCGAATGACAATGAGCAGTTCTTC
. TRBJ2-3 once TRBV6-5 CASSYDISFTDTQYF TGTGCCAGCAGTTACGACATTTCGTTCACAGATACGCAGTATTTT
TRBD1 TRBJ1-1 once TRBV12-3/TRBV12-4 CASGGQGAVDAFF TGTGCCAGCGGGGGACAGGGGGCGGTGGACGCTTTCTTT
. TRBJ1-1 . TRBV21-1 CASSKERAHSRGTEAFF TGTGCCAGCAGCAAAGAAAGGGCCCATTCAAGGGGGACTGAAGCTTTCTTT
. TRBJ2-7 few TRBV30 CAWSVGAWYEQYF TGTGCCTGGAGTGTAGGGGCGTGGTACGAGCAGTACTTC
. TRBJ1-1 . TRBV19 CASSTGAVNTEAFF TGTGCCAGTAGTACAGGGGCCGTGAACACTGAAGCTTTCTTT
. TRBJ1-2 . TRBV6-6 CASVTPRAYGYTF TGTGCCAGTGTAACGCCACGAGCATATGGCTACACCTTC
. TRBJ1-3 . TRBV19 CASSIPGVGGNTIYF TGTGCCAGTAGTATTCCCGGGGTAGGAGGAAACACCATATATTTT
. TRBJ1-1 once TRBV4-3 CASSRMRGGNTEAFF TGCGCCAGCAGCCGTATGAGAGGGGGTAACACTGAAGCTTTCTTT
TRBD2 TRBJ2-1 once TRBV19 CASRELAGGISYNEQFF TGTGCCAGTAGAGAACTAGCGGGAGGAATCTCCTACAATGAGCAGTTCTTC
TRBD1 TRBJ2-7 few TRBV6-2/TRBV6-3 CASSYDDREFEQYF TGTGCCAGCAGTTACGACGACAGGGAATTCGAGCAGTACTTC
. TRBJ2-3 . TRBV9 CASSVGWGRQDTQYF TGTGCCAGCAGCGTAGGGTGGGGGCGCCAAGATACGCAGTATTTT
. TRBJ2-1 once TRBV29-1 CSVEDSDRFYSYNEQFF TGCAGCGTTGAAGACTCGGACAGATTCTACTCCTACAATGAGCAGTTCTTC
TRBD1 TRBJ2-2 once TRBV7-2 CASSLSTGANTGELFF TGTGCCAGCAGCTTAAGTACAGGGGCCAACACCGGGGAGCTGTTTTTT
. TRBJ2-2 . TRBV6-6 CASSSPSMELFF TGTGCCAGCAGTTCCCCGTCAATGGAGCTGTTTTTT
. TRBJ2-2 . TRBV3-1/TRBV3-2 CASSPRVGGELFF TGTGCCAGCAGCCCCAGGGTTGGCGGGGAGCTGTTTTTT
TRBD1 TRBJ1-1 . TRBV5-5 CASSPSLSRGVTYLNTEAFF TGTGCCAGCAGCCCTTCGCTATCCAGGGGGGTTACCTACTTGAACACTGAAGCTTTCTTT
. TRBJ2-2 . TRBV5-1 CASSLTGTSTGELFF TGCGCCAGCAGCTTGACCGGGACTTCTACCGGGGAGCTGTTTTTT
TRBD1 TRBJ2-7 . TRBV14 CASSQEMGQGAISPDEQYF TGTGCCAGCAGCCAAGAGATGGGACAGGGGGCGATTTCCCCTGACGAGCAGTACTTC
TRBD1 TRBJ2-4 . TRBV4-1 CASSHVGQVQYF TGCGCCAGCAGCCACGTTGGACAGGTTCAGTACTTC
. TRBJ2-5 . TRBV18 CASSPLGQGGGETQYF TGTGCCAGCTCACCACTTGGCCAAGGGGGTGGCGAGACCCAGTACTTC
. TRBJ1-2 . TRBV3-1/TRBV3-2 CASSQGYSNYGYTF TGTGCCAGCAGCCAGGGATATTCTAACTATGGCTACACCTTC
. TRBJ2-7 few TRBV5-1 CASSLDGAYEQYF TGCGCCAGCAGCTTGGACGGGGCCTACGAGCAGTACTTC
. TRBJ2-3 . TRBV5-1 CASSPSSKTPTDTQYF TGCGCCAGCAGCCCATCTAGCAAAACACCCACAGATACGCAGTATTTT
TRBD1 TRBJ2-3 . TRBV19 CASSPDRGRTDTQYF TGTGCCAGTAGTCCGGACAGGGGGCGCACAGATACGCAGTATTTT
TRBD2 TRBJ2-7 . TRBV18 CASSSNGAGGYEQYF TGTGCCAGCTCCTCAAACGGGGCGGGGGGCTACGAGCAGTACTTC
TRBD1 TRBJ1-2 . TRBV29-1 CSVSGDRGVSYGYTF TGCAGCGTTTCTGGGGACAGGGGGGTATCCTATGGCTACACCTTC
. TRBJ2-2 . TRBV7-6 CASSRDGNTGELFF TGTGCCAGCAGTCGGGACGGGAACACCGGGGAGCTGTTTTTT
. TRBJ1-3 few TRBV6-1 CASSAQGGQAGNTIYF TGTGCCAGCAGTGCCCAGGGAGGCCAGGCTGGAAACACCATATATTTT
. TRBJ2-7 few TRBV27 CASSLSWLGTGIYEQYF TGTGCCAGCAGTTTATCGTGGTTAGGGACGGGAATTTACGAGCAGTACTTC